Presented here are 3 T cell receptor beta chains from one specimen sequenced in a study of blood T cells in healthy people across ages. For the second PCR, which ran for roughly 7 to 11 cycles, a sample-barcoded 5' primer and a J-beta primer mix were used. MiXCR was run by TCRdb on the 5' RACE reads, yielding one entry per CDR3 protein. The sample lists around 870,000 distinct CDR3 sequences, under 35% occurring once. Sequenced input: blood. The receptor set was obtained from an elderly woman in good health.

The chain recombines TRBV7-2 with TRBJ2-5, with 10 bases identical to TRBD2. The V segment lost 5 bases and the J segment 7 bases; nucleotides outside the gene matches: 19. Germline assignment: CDR1 SGHTA and CDR2 FQGNSA. There are 18 residues in the CDR3. CDR3 amino acids: CASSPRAASGGHRGTQYF. The CDR3, as DNA: TGTGCCAGCAGCCCGAGGGCGGCTAGCGGGGGTCACAGGGGGACCCAGTACTTC.

This clonotype was recorded a few times. J is TRBJ2-7 and V is TRBV28, with 8 bases aligning to TRBD1. Germline trimming cut 6 bases from V and 2 bases from J; bases unmatched to any gene: 12. The CDR3 spans 16 residues. Per germline, CDR1 MDHEN and CDR2 SYDVKM. The CDR3, as DNA: TGTGCCAGCAGCCTTATCGGACAGGGCAATACCTACGAGCAGTACTTC. This codes for CASSLIGQGNTYEQYF.

This clonotype was observed at least ten times. The chain carries TRBV27 and TRBJ1-2; D might be TRBD1 (6 bases). Per germline, CDR1 MNHEY and CDR2 SMNVEV (reference sequence). With 4 bases removed from V and 6 bases from J, the gap between germline ends came to 15 bases. The CDR3 runs to 14 residues. CDR3 sequence (DNA): TGTGCCAGCAGTTACAACAGGGAGGGGAATGGCTACACCTTC. Its protein is CASSYNREGNGYTF.